A selection of T cell receptor beta chains follows, all from one sample in a study of T cell changes during pregnancy in multiple sclerosis. The repertoire was sequenced with immunoSEQ multiplex PCR; TCRdb's copy has only in-frame clones and lacks some. The sample includes under 45,000 clones, roughly 96% of them seen just once. Sequencing used peripheral blood, obtained in the second trimester of pregnancy. The receptors were gathered from a female donor with multiple sclerosis, enrolled in a pregnancy study. Both conserved end residues are part of each CDR3. D genes are given only for firm matches. The listing skips clone size in some rows; elsewhere it reads once, few, many or a size class.

D	size	V	J	DNA	CDR3
TRBD1	-	TRBV6-6	TRBJ1-1	TGTGCCAGCAGTCGACAGGGGATAACTGAAGCTTTCTTT	CASSRQGITEAFF
TRBD1	-	TRBV27	TRBJ2-7	TGTGCCAGCAGTTCCGGACAGGGGGCCTACGAGCAGTACTTC	CASSSGQGAYEQYF
-	-	TRBV5-1	TRBJ2-5	TGCGCCAGCAGCTTGGAGGGCGGGGGCTCGGGAGAGACCCAGTACTTC	CASSLEGGGSGETQYF
-	once	TRBV6-1	TRBJ1-2	TGTGCCAGCAGTGAATCTTGGGGACTGAACTATGGCTACACCTTC	CASSESWGLNYGYTF
-	-	TRBV7-6	TRBJ1-1	TGTGCCAGCAGCTCCCCAGGAGGGGTGTTAGCTGAAGCTTTCTTT	CASSSPGGVLAEAFF
-	-	TRBV5-1	TRBJ1-2	TGCGCCAGCAGCCCCACGGGGGATTTCCCAGGGGGCTACACCTTC	CASSPTGDFPGGYTF
-	-	TRBV4-2	TRBJ1-1	TGTGCCAGCAGCCAAGATTCCGCCGCGTCCACTGAAGCTTTCTTT	CASSQDSAASTEAFF
TRBD1	-	TRBV9	TRBJ1-2	TGTGCCAGCAGTATATTACCGGGACAGGGATTGGACTATGGCTACACCTTC	CASSILPGQGLDYGYTF
-	-	TRBV27	TRBJ2-5	TGTGCCAGCAGTTCGGGAGTAGAGACCCAGTACTTC	CASSSGVETQYF
TRBD1	-	TRBV29-1	TRBJ1-2	TGCAGCGTTCTCACAGGGGCTAACTATGGCTACACCTTC	CSVLTGANYGYTF
TRBD1	once	TRBV13	TRBJ2-7	TGTGCCAGCAGCTTGAGGACAGGGGGCGAAGACGAGCAGTACTTC	CASSLRTGGEDEQYF
TRBD1	-	TRBV7-3	TRBJ2-1	TGTGCCAGCAGCTACTCCGGGACAGGGATGAGGAATGAGCAGTTCTTC	CASSYSGTGMRNEQFF
-	-	TRBV7-3	TRBJ1-1	TGTGCCAGCAGCTTAAACAGTCACACTGAAGCTTTCTTT	CASSLNSHTEAFF
-	-	TRBV27	TRBJ2-3	TGTGCCAGCAGACGCCTCGACAGGCGAGATACGCAGTATTTT	CASRRLDRRDTQYF
-	-	TRBV9	TRBJ2-3	TGTGCCAGCAGCCCCCGACTGGGGCCATCTCCCCATGATTTT	CASSPRLGPSPHDF
-	-	TRBV6-5	TRBJ2-7	TGTGCCAGCAGCCTCTTGGACACACCCTCCTACGAGCAGTACTTC	CASSLLDTPSYEQYF
-	-	TRBV6-6	TRBJ2-1	TGTGCCAGCAGTTACCTTGGCCCTTACAATGAGCAGTTCTTC	CASSYLGPYNEQFF
-	-	TRBV2	TRBJ1-2	TGTGCCAGCAGTCGGGGTTCTAACTATGGCTACACCTTC	CASSRGSNYGYTF
TRBD1	-	TRBV11-2	TRBJ2-7	TGTGCCAGCAGCTTAGGGGCGACAGGGTTGAGGGACTACGAGCAGTACTTC	CASSLGATGLRDYEQYF
TRBD2	-	TRBV9	TRBJ2-3	TGTGCCAGCAGCAGCGGACTAGCGGGGGGTAGGGATACGCAGTATTTT	CASSSGLAGGRDTQYF
-	-	TRBV7-6	TRBJ1-1	TGTGCCAGCAGCTTAGCGTCGGGGGGGGATACTGAAGCTTTCTTT	CASSLASGGDTEAFF
-	-	TRBV28	TRBJ2-7	TGTGCCAGCAAAGGACTATCCTACGAGCAGTACTTC	CASKGLSYEQYF
-	once	TRBV6-1	TRBJ1-1	TGTGCCAGCAGTGTTCGGGGGTACACTGAAGCTTTCTTT	CASSVRGYTEAFF
TRBD1	-	TRBV7-3	TRBJ1-2	TGTGCCAGCAGCTTAACGCGGACAGGCCCCTATGGCTACACCTTC	CASSLTRTGPYGYTF
-	-	TRBV19	TRBJ1-3	TGTGCCAGTAGTATCTTAGCGACAAGCTCTGGAAACACCATATATTTT	CASSILATSSGNTIYF
-	-	TRBV7-9	TRBJ2-2	TGTGCCAGCAGGCTTGTAGAGACCGGGGAGCTGTTTTTT	CASRLVETGELFF
-	-	TRBV7-3	TRBJ2-1	TGTGCCAGCAGCTTACAGGAACGCTCCTACAATGAGCAGTTCTTC	CASSLQERSYNEQFF
-	few	TRBV19	TRBJ1-6	TGTGCCAGTAGTATTGGGCCAGGGCCCAATTCACCCCTCCACTTT	CASSIGPGPNSPLHF
-	-	TRBV5-1	TRBJ2-7	TGCGCCAGCAGCTCGTCCTACGAGCAGTACTTC	CASSSSYEQYF
TRBD1	-	TRBV10-3	TRBJ1-1	TGTGCCATCAGCCTCGGACAGGGTGAAGCTTTCTTT	CAISLGQGEAFF
-	-	TRBV20-1	TRBJ2-7	TGCAGTGCTACGAGGCTGGTGGAGCAGTACTTC	CSATRLVEQYF
TRBD1	-	TRBV7-9	TRBJ1-1	TGTGCCAGCAGGGGTACAGGGGGCGAGGGCACTGAAGCTTTCTTT	CASRGTGGEGTEAFF
-	-	TRBV11-2	TRBJ2-1	TGTGCCAGCAGCTCGAAATCAGGGGCCCGGTTAGAGCAGTTCTTC	CASSSKSGARLEQFF